This TCR beta chain was identified during a study of cytotoxic CD8 clonotypes in ibrutinib-treated CLL. Across the study: Sequencing produced an average of around 260,000 productive templates and more than 90,000 productive rearrangements per sample.

Looked up from germline, CDR1 is MDHEN and CDR2 is SYDVKM. The CDR3 has 15 amino acids. Trimming took 2 bases from V and 3 from J; bases not matched to a gene: 7. Profiled with immunoSEQ multiplex PCR; TCRdb holds only in-frame clones, not every one. The sample yields roughly 180,000 clones, 72% seen once. Remarks on this clone: What it binds is not known.

Study-wide results and limits: Clonality was higher at baseline than in age-matched healthy donors and tracked circulating CD8+ T-cell counts. Clonality was elevated at ibrutinib response and had returned toward baseline at progression.

Approximately 2.2 micrograms of genomic DNA came from cryopreserved PBMCs for TCR beta libraries. Sequencing was performed on PBMCs, taken after 24 months of ibrutinib treatment. This clonotype was sampled from a human donor with chronic lymphocytic leukemia. This chain uses TRBV28 with TRBJ2-7; 7 bases agree with TRBD1. The CDR3 coding sequence is TGTGCCAGCAGTTTAGTTCCGGGACAGAGCTACGAGCAGTACTTC. Protein product: CASSLVPGQSYEQYF.